This T cell receptor (beta chain) stems from a study of early T cells in non-severe SARS-CoV-2 infection. Study summary: Investigators sequenced bulk RNA drawn from unsorted whole blood, and chains remained unpaired. General study results and limits: Database matching using VDJdb favored anti-spike CD8 responses, with private and CD4 specificities left missing.

A remark on this clonotype: Its target is unknown.

Attachment of unique molecular identifiers was made to individual cDNA molecules. MiXCR, applied by TCRdb to the 5' RACE reads, yields one record per CDR3 protein. In the table there are 80,000 to 100,000 distinct CDR3 sequences, 14% of which are singletons. CDR1 and CDR2 from the germline V gene are WNHNN and SYGVQD (reference sequence). This CDR3 region has 15 residues. With V trimmed by 0 bases and J by 2 bases, 2 bases remained unmatched. The sequence was obtained from an adult who was a healthcare worker with PCR-confirmed SARS-CoV-2 infection or an uninfected control (not recorded which). J is TRBJ2-7 and V is TRBV10-1, with 9 bases fitting TRBD2. The specimen sequenced was whole blood. The CDR3 DNA reads as TGCGCCAGCAGTGAGTCAAGCGGGGGGCCCTACGAGCAGTACTTC. This codes for CASSESSGGPYEQYF.